One T cell receptor beta chain is described in this entry. Its matching antigen is unknown. Deletions cut 8 bases from V and 5 bases from J, with 11 bases between. CDR1 MDHEN and CDR2 SYDVKM come from the germline V gene. The CDR3 is 12 amino acids. These data originate in a study of persistence of HIV-infected CD4 T cells. The libraries were made with immunoSEQ version 4 in survey mode. Generated by immunoSEQ multiplex PCR, the TCRdb table keeps only in-frame clones and is missing some. The repertoire holds under 50,000 clones, with about 89% as singletons. Anti-CD3/anti-CD28 beads served as a nonspecific positive control stimulus. Sorting of responding CD4+ T cells relied on upregulated CD40 ligand together with CD69.

The chain couples TRBV28 to TRBJ2-3, with a weak D call TRBD1 (6 bases). This receptor was taken from an adult man with HIV who was CMV-seropositive. The sequences come from CD4+ T cells sorted from PBMCs after approximately 19-hour stimulation, collected from a patient who received antiretroviral therapy. CDR3 sequence: CASETGKDTQYF. The CDR3 nucleotides read TGTGCCAGCGAAACAGGGAAAGATACGCAGTATTTT. Based on the CDR3 plus reference TRBV28 and TRBJ2-3, the full variable domain is DVKVTQSSRYLVKRTGEKVFLECVQDMDHENMFWYRQDPGLGLRLIYFSYDVKMKEKGDIPEGYSVSREKKERFSLILESASTNQTSMYLCASETGKDTQYFGPGTRLTVL.